The source of this TCR beta chain is a study of glioma-infiltrating T cells. The study's findings and limits: Tissue-blood divergence was below expectation in non-neoplastic patients, above in gliomas.

V was clipped by 2 bases and J by 0 bases; unmatched bases: 8. The germline V gene encodes CDR1 SGHDN and CDR2 FVKESK. This CDR3 spans 17 amino acids. This clonotype has more than one count but fewer than ten. Antigen: not known. TCR alpha and beta CDR3 regions were amplified from RNA using iRepertoire nested multiplex PCR. TCRdb processed the multiplex PCR reads anew with MiXCR; each CDR3 protein has one entry. The sample lists about 94,000 distinct CDR3 sequences; about 25% were seen once. The origin of this receptor is a human donor with low-grade glioma or glioblastoma, undergoing nonglioma brain surgery, or in good health (not recorded which). The sample comprised glioma tissue, nonneoplastic brain tissue, or PBMCs (not recorded which). This rearrangement joins TRBV14 to TRBJ2-5; 8 bases match TRBD1. The CDR3 reads CASSQSRTGRYQETQYF. CDR3 DNA sequence: TGTGCCAGCAGCCAATCGCGGACAGGGAGGTACCAAGAGACCCAGTACTTC.